This is a list of T cell receptor beta chains from one sample in a study of tumor-infiltrating lymphocytes in primary liver carcinoma. TCRdb passed the multiplex PCR reads through MiXCR, listing each CDR3 protein once. The repertoire holds fewer than 400,000 distinct CDR3 sequences, with 65% as singletons. Sample: peripheral blood. The receptor source for this set is a man in his forties with primary liver carcinoma and hepatitis B virus infection. Each CDR3 is given with its conserved first and last residue. D genes are given only for firm matches. Where a row states a size, it is once, few, many or the class of an expanded clone; other rows omit it.

V gene	clone size	J gene	D gene	CDR3 DNA	CDR3 protein
TRBV11-2	-	TRBJ2-7	-	TGTGCCAGCAGCTTAGACCTGGCTTGCGGGAAAGTCAACGAGCAGTACTTC	CASSLDLACGKVNEQYF
TRBV12-3/TRBV12-4	many	TRBJ1-2	-	TGTGCCAGCAGTTTAATGAGGGGGGCAAGTGGCTACACCTTC	CASSLMRGASGYTF
TRBV5-1	-	TRBJ1-1	-	TGCGCCAACAGCTTGGCCCCATGGAACACTGAAGCTTTCTTT	CANSLAPWNTEAFF
TRBV6-5	few	TRBJ2-5	-	TGTGCCAGCAGTCCAGAGACCTCAGGGAAAGAGACCCAGTACTTC	CASSPETSGKETQYF
TRBV5-1	-	TRBJ2-3	TRBD2	TGCGCCAGCAGCTCTCGACTAGCGGGAGTGTCGGATACGCAGTATTTT	CASSSRLAGVSDTQYF
TRBV15	-	TRBJ1-3	-	TGTGCCATCAGCAGAGATAGGGGACGGTCCTCTGGAAACACCATATATTTT	CAISRDRGRSSGNTIYF
TRBV4-1	few	TRBJ1-1	TRBD1	TGCGCCAGCAGCCAGGAACAGGGGGCCGGGACTGAAGTTTTCTTT	CASSQEQGAGTEVFF
TRBV6-5	-	TRBJ2-3	-	TGTGCCAGCAGTTACGTGGCCCCCTTCGCTAACACAGATACGCAGTATTTT	CASSYVAPFANTDTQYF
TRBV30	few	TRBJ1-3	-	TGTGCCTGGACGCCCTCTGGAAACACCATATATTTT	CAWTPSGNTIYF
TRBV6-5	-	TRBJ1-5	TRBD1	TGTGCCAGCCAGCAGTTTTCAGGGGGTAGTCAGCCCCAGCGTTTT	CASQQFSGGSQPQRF
TRBV29-1	-	TRBJ1-1	-	TGCGGCGTCGTATGGGGGATGACTGAAGCTTTCTTT	CGVVWGMTEAFF
TRBV28	many	TRBJ2-5	-	TGTGCCAGCAGTTGGTCCAGGAGTAGAGAGACCCAGTACTTC	CASSWSRSRETQYF
TRBV11-3	once	TRBJ2-1	TRBD1	TGTGCCAGCAGCTTACATGAGGGGGACAGGGGTACCTACAATGTGCAGTTCTTC	CASSLHEGDRGTYNVQFF
TRBV12-3/TRBV12-4	many	TRBJ2-2	-	TGTGCCAGCAGCACGGGGGTAGCACGGGACACCGGGGAGCTGTTTTTT	CASSTGVARDTGELFF